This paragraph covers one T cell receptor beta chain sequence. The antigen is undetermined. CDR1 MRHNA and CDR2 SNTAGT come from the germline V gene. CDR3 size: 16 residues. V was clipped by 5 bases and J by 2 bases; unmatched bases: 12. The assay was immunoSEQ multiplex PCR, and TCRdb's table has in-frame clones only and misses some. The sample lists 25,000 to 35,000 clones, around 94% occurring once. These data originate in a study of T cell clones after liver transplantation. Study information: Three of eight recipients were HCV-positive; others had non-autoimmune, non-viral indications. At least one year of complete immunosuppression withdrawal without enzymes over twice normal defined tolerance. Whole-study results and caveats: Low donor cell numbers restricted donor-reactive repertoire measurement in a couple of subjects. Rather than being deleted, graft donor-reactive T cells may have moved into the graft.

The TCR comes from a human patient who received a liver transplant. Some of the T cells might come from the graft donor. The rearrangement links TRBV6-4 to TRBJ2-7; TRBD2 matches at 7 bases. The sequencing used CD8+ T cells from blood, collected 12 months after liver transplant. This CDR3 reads CASSPGRAETTYEQYF. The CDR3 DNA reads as TGTGCCAGCAGTCCTGGGAGGGCGGAGACCACCTACGAGCAGTACTTC.